This T cell receptor (beta chain) appears in the sequencing data of a study of beta chain features in type 1 diabetes. Study results and limitations: Moderate but significant shortening of TCRB CDR3s was recorded in all four CD4+ subsets from Type 1 diabetes patients. The naive, central memory and Treg TCRB repertoires showed an apparent similarity that was greater among patients than among healthy donors. Researchers could not determine here whether HLA type influences TCRB rearrangement.

Reverse transcribing all isolated RNA meant expressed TCRB transcripts were sequenced. TCRdb's table, derived via immunoSEQ multiplex PCR, lists solely in-frame clones and lacks some. In the table there are approximately 24,000 clones, roughly 53% of which are singletons. As regards this clone: What it binds is unknown.

The CDR3 runs 18 residues. CDR1 SGHAT and CDR2 FQNNGV come from the germline V gene. Trimming shortened V by 1 base and J by 0 bases, and 15 bases separated the two germline ends. Purity above 95% was achieved in all sorted populations. The sequenced sample consisted of stem cell memory CD4+ T cells from blood. This rearrangement joins TRBV11-2 to TRBJ2-2; the D is unclear. The receptor was isolated from a man aged 25-45 years with type 1 diabetes. CDR3 loop: CASSLGKRQSANTGELFF. The CDR3 bases are TGTGCCAGCAGCTTAGGAAAGAGGCAGTCAGCGAACACCGGGGAGCTGTTTTTT.